The 14 T cell receptor beta chains listed next were all sequenced from one sample in a study of T-cell reconstitution after alpha-beta-depleted transplantation in children. Using unique molecular identifiers, the investigators prepared the TCRbeta library. TCRdb reanalysed the PCR reads using MiXCR and keeps one entry per CDR3 protein. There are 55,000 to 90,000 distinct CDR3 sequences in the sample; roughly 4.9% occur only once, and under 20% lies in the top ten. The sequences come from PBMCs, mostly from graft donor cells, collected 180 days after TCRalphabeta/CD19-depleted stem cell transplant. Receptors originate from a boy in the first two years of life who had a stem cell transplant for acute myeloid leukemia, so the T cells may come from the graft donor.

This clonotype was observed many times. Because it lacks the conserved phenylalanine or tryptophan at the end, this CDR3 is likely a read error. It is unclear where the CDR3 begins or ends on the DNA, so no DNA is shown, and the CDR3 is as TCRdb lists it. The CDR3 loop reads CAATTSAVKSSSTGSRRMTS. The J gene is TRBJ2-3, the V gene TRBV7-9; whether TRBD2, the table's D call, matches the DNA was not checked. The CDR3 comprises 20 residues, both ends counted. CDR1 SEHNR and CDR2 FQNEAQ come from the germline V gene (reference sequence).

In its sample, this clonotype was seen many times. The gene calls are TRBV7-3 and TRBJ2-1; 11 bases fit TRBD2. The junction had 7 bases not matched to a gene; V was cut back by 3 bases and J by 9 bases. The CDR3 covers 15 residues. Germline lookup yields CDR1 SGHTA and CDR2 FQGTGA. DNA for the CDR3: TGTGCCAGCAGCTTGGGAGTAGCGGGGGGGGGTGAGCAGTTCTTC. Protein product: CASSLGVAGGGEQFF.

This clonotype was seen at least ten times. At one boundary the junction diverges from the germline segment, which might be a read error. The rearrangement joins TRBV12-3 or TRBV12-4 to TRBJ1-5; 7 bases match TRBD1. The CDR3 covers 14 residues. The CDR3 DNA reads as TGTGCCAGCAGTTCGGGACAGCCCAATCATCCCCAGCATTTT. Its protein product is CASSSGQPNHPQHF.

This clonotype was observed many times. The J gene is TRBJ1-5, the V gene TRBV5-6, with D possibly matching TRBD1 (6 bases). Germline assignment: CDR1 SGHDT and CDR2 YYEEEE. The germline V and J ends were trimmed by 0 bases and 5 bases, with 18 bases remaining between them. The CDR3 has 17 amino acids. Here the CDR3 DNA reads TGTGCCAGCAGCTTGGCTGGGGGGCAGGGAAAGGATCAGCCCCAGCATTTT. It encodes CASSLAGGQGKDQPQHF. Using reference TRBV5-6 and TRBJ1-5 for the parts outside the CDR3, the full variable domain is DAGVTQSPTHLIKTRGQQVTLRCSPKSGHDTVSWYQQALGQGPQFIFQYYEEEERQRGNFPDRFSGHQFPNYSSELNVNALLLGDSALYLCASSLAGGQGKDQPQHFGDGTRLSIL.

This clonotype was counted ten times or more. The gene calls are TRBV20-1 and TRBJ1-2; D call uncertain. Germline V gene sequence: CDR1 DFQATT, CDR2 SNEGSKA (reference sequence). Trimming took 6 bases from V and 0 from J, leaving 11 bases between them. The CDR3 length is 13 residues. CDR3 sequence reads: CSARAQANYGYTF. The CDR3 coding sequence is TGCAGTGCCCGGGCCCAAGCTAACTATGGCTACACCTTC.

This clonotype was counted at least ten times. This chain uses TRBV11-1 with TRBJ2-3; D perhaps matches TRBD2 (6 bases). CDR3 length equals 14 residues. With 1 base removed from V and 4 bases from J, the gap between germline ends came to 9 bases. Per germline, CDR1 SGHAT and CDR2 FQDESV (reference sequence). The CDR3 DNA reads TGTGCCAGCAGCTTAGGGGGAGGAGCAGATACGCAGTATTTT. This translates into CASSLGGGADTQYF.

Ten or more counts support this clonotype. The chain carries TRBV7-9 and TRBJ2-5; D unclear. Deletions cut 3 bases from V and 1 base from J, with 9 bases between. In germline, CDR1 is SEHNR, CDR2 FQNEAQ (reference sequence). The CDR3 loop spans 14 amino acids. CDR3 region: CASSFGQAQETQYF. The CDR3 nucleotides are TGTGCCAGCAGCTTCGGGCAGGCCCAAGAGACCCAGTACTTC.

This clonotype was seen ten or more times. The chain employs TRBV5-1 and TRBJ1-6; D possibly corresponds to TRBD1 (6 bases). The germline V gene has CDR1 SGHRS and CDR2 YFSETQ. This CDR3 comprises 14 residues. Trimming cost V 4 bases and J 6 bases, with 11 bases left between them. This CDR3 reads CASSRGQINSPLHF. In DNA, the CDR3 is TGCGCCAGCAGCAGAGGACAGATTAATTCACCCCTCCACTTT.

The chain is built from TRBV4-3 and TRBJ2-3; no clear D. With 0 bases removed from V and 6 bases from J, the gap between germline ends came to 13 bases. CDR3 length: 15 residues. CDR1 and CDR2 (germline): LGHNA, YSLEER. The CDR3 DNA reads as TGCGCCAGCAGCCAAGATGCCCCGGTCGGGGATACGCAGTATTTT. It translates to CASSQDAPVGDTQYF.

The table lists this clonotype with many counts. The chain has TRBV11-2 and TRBJ1-5, with D uncertain. The CDR3 contains 14 residues. V lost 5 bases to trimming and J lost 7 bases, with 15 bases between them. The germline V gene encodes CDR1 SGHAT and CDR2 FQNNGV. This chain's CDR3 is CASSPGGRNQPQHF. CDR3 in DNA: TGTGCCAGCAGCCCAGGCGGCAGGAACCAGCCCCAGCATTTT.

Many counts were recorded for this clonotype. One end of the junction fails to match germline, which may point to a read error. As DNA, the CDR3 is TGTGCCATCGGTGAGGGGACAGAGAACAATGAGCAGTTCTTC. Protein sequence: CAIGEGTENNEQFF. The genes are TRBV10-3 and TRBJ2-1; TRBD1 matches at 7 bases. CDR1 is ENHRY and CDR2 is SYGVKD in the germline V gene. This CDR3 region has 14 residues.

The sample holds many counts of this clonotype. The rearrangement joins TRBV11-2 to TRBJ2-5; D perhaps matches TRBD1 (7 bases). Germline V CDR1 and CDR2: SGHAT, FQNNGV. V was clipped by 5 bases and J by 5 bases, with 18 bases between them. The CDR3 spans 15 residues. In nucleotides, the CDR3 is TGTGCCAGCAGCAAGGAGGGACAGCCATTGGAGACCCAGTACTTC. Translated, it gives CASSKEGQPLETQYF.

This clonotype was seen repeatedly, ten times or more. The chain joins TRBV12-3 or TRBV12-4 to TRBJ2-2; maybe TRBD1 (6 bases). V lost 5 bases and J 3 bases, leaving 22 bases between the germline ends. The CDR3 is 18 residues long. CDR3 DNA: TGTGCCAGCAGTCCAGGGGTGCTTGGGCCTCAATACACCGGGGAGCTGTTTTTT. It codes for CASSPGVLGPQYTGELFF.

The V gene is TRBV23-1, the J gene TRBJ2-1; D is possibly TRBD2 (5 bases). TRBV23-1 is treated as an ORF (open reading frame) with a function not yet certain. V was trimmed by 6 bases and J by 3 bases, leaving 18 bases between them. There are 16 residues in the CDR3. In nucleotides, the CDR3 is TGCGCCAGCAGGCAACTAGATCCGAGGGACTACAATGAGCAGTTCTTC. Its translation is CASRQLDPRDYNEQFF.